Presented here are 22 T cell receptor beta chains from one specimen sequenced in a study of shared clonotypes between healthy human individuals. Some clones are missing from TCRdb's copy, which holds only in-frame ones; the method was immunoSEQ multiplex PCR. This table holds about 110,000 clones, under 70% found once. The sequencing sample was made of memory CD8+ T cells sorted from blood. Subset noted: CD45RO+ cells pooled with CCR7-negative TemRA cells. These receptors were collected from a woman in her twenties or thirties in good health.

This clone has a single count. One end of the junction does not line up with germline, which may come from a read error. J is TRBJ2-5 and V is TRBV28, with D perhaps assigned TRBD1 or TRBD2 (6 bases each). The CDR3 covers 15 residues. Germline V gene data show CDR1 as MDHEN and CDR2 as SYDVKM. The chain's CDR3 is CAGSLGGPLQETQYF. CDR3 in DNA: TGTGCCGGCAGTTTGGGGGGCCCCCTCCAAGAGACCCAGTACTTC.

This clone has only a few counts. This chain uses TRBV4-1 with TRBJ1-2; unclear D gene. V lost 5 bases to trimming and J lost 9 bases, with 19 bases between them. Germline lookup yields CDR1 MGHRA and CDR2 YSYEKL. The CDR3 is 14 amino acids. The CDR3 loop is CASSYISGELRYTF. The DNA of the CDR3 is TGCGCCAGCAGCTACATCTCCGGGGAGTTGCGCTACACCTTC.

This clone appeared a few times. The chain is built from TRBV2 and TRBJ1-2; D is perhaps TRBD1 (5 bases). CDR3 length: 11 amino acids. The V end was cut by 8 bases, the J end by 8 bases, with 12 bases between. Germline loops: CDR1 SNHLY, CDR2 FYNNEI. The chain's CDR3 is CASGAGSGYTF. CDR3 nucleotide sequence: TGTGCCAGCGGGGCAGGGTCCGGCTACACCTTC.

J is TRBJ2-7 and V is TRBV13, with 7 positions matching TRBD2. Unmatched junction bases numbered 8, after V lost 3 bases and J lost 6 bases. CDR3 length equals 14 residues. Germline V gives CDR1 PRHDT, CDR2 FYEKMQ (reference sequence). CDR3 residues: CASSFGDYRGEQYF. CDR3 nucleotides: TGTGCCAGCAGCTTCGGGGACTATAGGGGCGAGCAGTACTTC. Supplemented by reference TRBV13 and TRBJ2-7, the full variable domain reads AAGVIQSPRHLIKEKRETATLKCYPIPRHDTVYWYQQGPGQDPQFLISFYEKMQSDKGSIPDRFSAQQFSDYHSELNMSSLELGDSALYFCASSFGDYRGEQYFGPGTRLTVT.

In its sample, this clone was seen many times. The genes are TRBV25-1 and TRBJ2-7; TRBD1 agrees at 7 bases. With 6 bases clipped from V and 2 bases from J, the junction kept 4 bases outside the gene matches. Per the germline V gene, CDR1 is MGHDK and CDR2 is SYGVNS. This CDR3 spans 13 amino acids. DNA for the CDR3: TGTGCCAGCAGCGGTGACAGGGCCTACGAGCAGTACTTC. It codes for CASSGDRAYEQYF.

In its sample, this clone was seen a few times. This sequence joins TRBV2 and TRBJ2-3, with 12 bases aligning to TRBD2. The CDR3 spans 18 residues. After removal of 3 bases from V and 4 bases from J, the junction contained 11 bases not matched to a gene. In germline, CDR1 is SNHLY, CDR2 FYNNEI. The CDR3 DNA follows: TGTGCCAGCAGTGATTTTGGGTTACTAGCGGGAGGTTCAGATACGCAGTATTTT. Its protein product is CASSDFGLLAGGSDTQYF.

This clone was picked up a small number of times. CDR3 protein: CASSDNLEQYF. The CDR3 nucleotides are TGTGCCAGCAGTGACAATCTCGAGCAGTACTTC. This chain uses TRBV2 with TRBJ2-7, with unresolved D. The CDR3 length is 11 residues. Trimming took 3 bases from V and 6 from J, leaving 6 bases between them. CDR1 and CDR2 (germline): SNHLY, FYNNEI.

In its sample, this clone is medium-sized. This chain connects TRBV6-4 to TRBJ2-3, with TRBD2 matching over 7 bases. Germline V gives CDR1 MRHNA, CDR2 SNTAGT. The CDR3 loop spans 14 amino acids. Trimming at V came to 8 bases and at J to 1 base, leaving 6 bases not matched to a gene. In DNA form, the CDR3 reads TGTGCCAGCGCAGCGGGATCCGGCACAGATACGCAGTATTTT. Translated, it gives CASAAGSGTDTQYF.

The chain uses TRBV11-2 and TRBJ2-7; possibly TRBD2 for D (5 bases). Between the trimmed V and J ends, which lost 6 bases and 2 bases, there was a span of 17 bases. Germline CDR1 and CDR2: SGHAT and FQNNGV. This CDR3 spans 15 amino acids. The CDR3 DNA is TGTGCCAGCAGTCCCATTCTCACTAGTCCCTACGAGCAGTACTTC. The encoded protein is CASSPILTSPYEQYF.

This rearrangement joins TRBV5-1 to TRBJ1-1; no firm D call. This CDR3 spans 12 amino acids. The V and J ends lost 4 bases and 4 bases respectively, with 8 bases between them. The germline V gene encodes CDR1 SGHRS and CDR2 YFSETQ. CDR3: CASSVGSTEAFF. CDR3 DNA: TGCGCCAGCAGCGTGGGGTCCACTGAAGCTTTCTTT.

This clone was counted a few times. The chain couples TRBV5-4 to TRBJ2-2; 7 bases line up with TRBD2. The CDR3 sequence is 17 residues long. V was pared by 4 bases and J by 0 bases, with 9 bases of the junction left unmatched. Germline CDR1 SGHNT, CDR2 YYREEE (reference sequence). In nucleotides, the CDR3 is TGTGCCAGCAGCCCCTCGCGGGCGGGGGCGAACACCGGGGAGCTGTTTTTT. Its translation is CASSPSRAGANTGELFF.

The J gene is TRBJ2-7, the V gene TRBV28; D is uncertain. Deletions cut 6 bases from V and 1 base from J, with 19 bases between. This CDR3 region has 16 residues. The germline V gene has CDR1 MDHEN and CDR2 SYDVKM. The CDR3 reads CASSLYSVETSYEQYF. CDR3 DNA sequence: TGTGCCAGCAGCCTCTACTCGGTAGAGACGTCCTACGAGCAGTACTTC.

The table lists this clone with a few counts. The chain uses TRBV9 and TRBJ2-1; D is possibly TRBD2 (6 bases). The V and J ends lost 4 bases and 0 bases respectively, with 11 bases between them. The germline gives CDR1 SGDLS, CDR2 YYNGEE. This CDR3 has 15 residues. CDR3 residues: CASSPTGLSYNEQFF. The CDR3 bases are TGTGCCAGCAGCCCTACGGGACTCTCCTACAATGAGCAGTTCTTC.

This clone has only one observation. A read error is possible here, since a much larger clone lies one base away. J is TRBJ2-7 and V is TRBV6-1, with 12 bases that match TRBD1. In germline, CDR1 is MNHNS, CDR2 SASEGT. The CDR3 sequence is 16 residues long. CDR3: CASSEAGGTGGYEQCF. The CDR3 DNA reads TGTGCCAGCAGTGAAGCAGGGGGGACAGGGGGCTACGAGCAGTGCTTC.

The sample holds many counts of this clone. Other DNA variants within this sample encode the same CDR3. DNA of the CDR3: TGTGCCAGCAGTGAAGCGTCAGGGGGAGGTGAAAAACTGTTTTTT. Residues: CASSEASGGGEKLFF. The rearrangement joins TRBV6-1 to TRBJ1-4, with 7 bases that match TRBD1. CDR1 MNHNS and CDR2 SASEGT come from the germline V gene. The CDR3 sequence is 15 residues long. With V trimmed by 0 bases and J by 7 bases, 5 bases remained unmatched.

A few counts support this clone. The CDR3 protein is CASSVEGGHPDEQFF. The CDR3 DNA reads as TGTGCCAGCAGTGTAGAGGGAGGGCATCCAGATGAGCAGTTCTTC. The rearrangement uses TRBV6-1 and TRBJ2-1; 7 nucleotides line up with TRBD2. The CDR3 covers 15 residues. Per the germline V gene, CDR1 is MNHNS and CDR2 is SASEGT. Germline trimming cut 4 bases from V and 8 bases from J; bases unmatched to any gene: 11.

The genes are TRBV2 and TRBJ2-2; D not resolved. The CDR3 runs to 13 residues. Germline V gene lookup returns CDR1 SNHLY and CDR2 FYNNEI. V was shortened by 0 bases and J by 5 bases, with 4 bases between the two germline ends. CDR3 coding DNA: TGTGCCAGCAGTGAAGCAGTTACCGGGGAGCTGTTTTTT. Translation gives CASSEAVTGELFF. Full variable domain (outside the CDR3, taken from reference TRBV2 and TRBJ2-2): EPEVTQTPSHQVTQMGQEVILRCVPISNHLYFYWYRQILGQKVEFLVSFYNNEISEKSEIFDDQFSVERPDGSNFTLKIRSTKLEDSAMYFCASSEAVTGELFFGEGSRLTVL.

This chain joins TRBV4-1 and TRBJ1-1; TRBD1 agrees at 8 bases. Germline V gene data show CDR1 as MGHRA and CDR2 as YSYEKL. The CDR3 is made up of 14 amino acids. The V segment lost 5 bases and the J segment 3 bases; nucleotides outside the gene matches: 5. The CDR3 here is CASSYRGFDTEAFF. For the CDR3, the DNA is TGCGCCAGCAGCTACAGGGGGTTCGACACTGAAGCTTTCTTT.

The chain links TRBV9 to TRBJ2-1, with TRBD2 as a possible D gene (6 bases). V was clipped by 0 bases and J by 4 bases, with 11 bases between them. Germline CDR1 is SGDLS and CDR2 is YYNGEE. The CDR3 runs to 15 residues. The CDR3 region is CASSVVSSAYNEQFF. The CDR3 DNA reads TGTGCCAGCAGCGTAGTTTCTAGCGCTTACAATGAGCAGTTCTTC.

This clone occurred many times. The chain employs TRBV28 and TRBJ1-3; D gene ambiguous. The ends were cut back, 5 bases at V and 2 bases at J, with 13 bases in the middle. Germline V CDR1 and CDR2: MDHEN, SYDVKM. This CDR3 region has 15 residues. The CDR3 here is CASSIDGGTGNTIYF. Here the CDR3 DNA reads TGTGCCAGCAGTATCGATGGCGGCACTGGAAACACCATATATTTT.

The chain couples TRBV15 to TRBJ1-1; the D gene is possibly TRBD1 (6 bases). In germline, CDR1 is LNHNV, CDR2 YYDKDF (reference sequence). Between the trimmed V and J ends, which lost 5 bases and 6 bases, there was a span of 13 bases. This CDR3 region has 13 residues. The CDR3 DNA sequence: TGTGCCACCAGCGGACTGACAGGTTCTGAAGCTTTCTTT. Translated: CATSGLTGSEAFF.

J is TRBJ1-4 and V is TRBV25-1; 11 nucleotides match TRBD1. The V gene's germline CDR1 is MGHDK and CDR2 SYGVNS. The CDR3 runs to 15 residues. V was pared by 5 bases and J by 8 bases, with 7 bases of the junction left unmatched. The CDR3 sequence is CASSTGTGGSEKLFF. Here the CDR3 DNA reads TGTGCCAGCAGTACCGGGACAGGGGGGAGCGAAAAACTGTTTTTT. Variable domain in full (rest from reference TRBV25-1 and TRBJ1-4): EADIYQTPRYLVIGTGKKITLECSQTMGHDKMYWYQQDPGMELHLIHYSYGVNSTEKGDLSSESTVSRIRTEHFPLTLESARPSHTSQYLCASSTGTGGSEKLFFGSGTQLSVL.